A selection of T cell receptor beta chains follows, all from one sample in a study of T cell repertoires in ileal Crohn's disease. The assay was immunoSEQ multiplex PCR, and TCRdb's table has in-frame clones only and misses some. The sample has about 1,400 clones; roughly 80% are singletons. The material sequenced was ileal tissue. Receptor source: an adult with Crohn's disease. Both conserved end residues are part of each CDR3. Fields, in order: V gene, clone size, D gene, J gene, CDR3 DNA, CDR3 protein. The D gene is left open where the match is weak. Size is stated for part of the rows, as once, few or many counts, or as a class when the clone is expanded.

TRBV27	NA	TRBD1	TRBJ1-6	TGTGCCAGCAGTCCGGGACAGGGAAATTCACCCCTCCACTTT	CASSPGQGNSPLHF
TRBV5-8	NA	TRBD2	TRBJ2-5	TGTGCCAGCAGCTTGGTGGTAGCGGGGGGCCCAAACCAAGAGACCCAGTACTTC	CASSLVVAGGPNQETQYF
TRBV2	NA	NA	TRBJ2-3	TGTGCCAGCAGTGTGGTAGGGGCAGATACGCAGTATTTT	CASSVVGADTQYF
TRBV11-2	NA	NA	TRBJ2-7	TGTGCCAGCAGCCGCGAGGGGGGGCGGGGGCAGTACTTC	CASSREGGRGQYF
TRBV5-4	NA	NA	TRBJ1-2	TGTGCCAGCAGCTTGGGTTCCGGGGATCCGGTCTATGGCTACACCTTC	CASSLGSGDPVYGYTF
TRBV25-1	NA	TRBD1	TRBJ1-2	TGTGCCAGCAGTGCCAACAATCCAGGGGGCTATGGCTACACCTTC	CASSANNPGGYGYTF
TRBV6-5	NA	NA	TRBJ2-5	TGTGCCAGCAGTTACTCGATATCGGGTTGGCAAGAGACCCAGTACTTC	CASSYSISGWQETQYF
TRBV15	NA	TRBD1	TRBJ2-7	TGTGCCACCAGCAGAGGGGACAGAATATACGAGCAGTACTTC	CATSRGDRIYEQYF
TRBV4-1	once	TRBD2	TRBJ2-1	TGCGCCAGCCGCCTAGCGGGAGACCACAATGAGCAGTTCTTC	CASRLAGDHNEQFF
TRBV30	NA	NA	TRBJ1-1	TGTGCCTGGAGCCCCTCCGGAGGGATATACACTGAAGCTTTCTTT	CAWSPSGGIYTEAFF
TRBV5-1	NA	TRBD2	TRBJ2-3	TGCGCCAGCAGCTTGTACGGGACTAGCGGGGCTCGGGGAGATACGCAGTATTTT	CASSLYGTSGARGDTQYF
TRBV10-3	NA	TRBD1	TRBJ2-7	TGTGCCATCAGTGACCTCGGACAGGGGGCCGGCTACGAGCAGTACTTC	CAISDLGQGAGYEQYF
TRBV2	NA	TRBD2	TRBJ2-1	TGTGCCAGCAGTCGCGGACTAGAACGTAGAAAGTTCTTC	CASSRGLERRKFF
TRBV4-2	NA	TRBD1	TRBJ2-2	TGTGCCAGCAGCCCGCCGGGACAGGGTACCGGGGAGCTGTTTTTT	CASSPPGQGTGELFF
TRBV5-5	NA	TRBD1	TRBJ2-7	TGTGCCAGCAGCCCCAGACAGGGGGCCACCTACGAGCAGTACTTC	CASSPRQGATYEQYF
TRBV19	NA	NA	TRBJ1-1	TGTGCCAGTAGTGTCGGGCCCACAGGTGAAGCTTTCTTT	CASSVGPTGEAFF
TRBV2	NA	NA	TRBJ2-6	TGTGCCAGCAGCGAAGGGGGGGCTGGGGCCAACGTCCTGACTTTC	CASSEGGAGANVLTF
TRBV20-1	NA	TRBD2	TRBJ2-3	TGCAGCGGGACTAGCGGAGATACGCAGTATTTT	CSGTSGDTQYF
TRBV2	NA	NA	TRBJ2-3	TGTGCCAGCAGTGAAAGGACTACTAAATCGGGTACGCAGTATTTT	CASSERTTKSGTQYF
TRBV4-2	NA	TRBD2	TRBJ2-2	TGTGCCAGCAGCCCACGGGGACTAGACGCCGGGGAGCTGTTTTTT	CASSPRGLDAGELFF
TRBV10-3	NA	TRBD1	TRBJ1-1	TGTGCCATCGGGAAGGGGCAGGGGGCCAGTGCTTTCTTGCCTGAAGCTTTCTTT	CAIGKGQGASAFLPEAFF
TRBV5-6	NA	NA	TRBJ1-5	TGTGCCAGCAGCTTGTCGGGGGGCGGTCAGCCCCAGCATTTT	CASSLSGGGQPQHF
TRBV6-1	once	NA	TRBJ2-7	TGTGCCAGCAGCCATGGGAGTCAAAGGTCCGAGCAGTACTTC	CASSHGSQRSEQYF
TRBV5-1	NA	NA	TRBJ1-3	TGCGCCAGCAGCTTAGGCGGCCCGGGGGGTGGAAACACCATATATTTT	CASSLGGPGGGNTIYF
TRBV11-1	NA	NA	TRBJ2-2	TGTGCCAGCAGCCCTTCGGGTACCGGGGAGCTGTTTTTT	CASSPSGTGELFF
TRBV19	NA	TRBD1	TRBJ1-2	TGTGCCAGTAGCCTCACAGGGGCGGGATATGGCTACACCTTC	CASSLTGAGYGYTF
TRBV19	NA	NA	TRBJ1-1	TGTGCCAGTAGTATCAAGGGGGACACTGAAGCTTTCTTT	CASSIKGDTEAFF
TRBV6-1	NA	NA	TRBJ2-7	TGTGCCAGCAGTGAAAAGTTCCGACTAGACGTCTCGTCCGAGCAGTACTTC	CASSEKFRLDVSSEQYF
TRBV6-1	NA	TRBD2	TRBJ2-7	TGTGCCAGCAGTGCCGGGACTAGTGTCTACGAGCAGTACTTC	CASSAGTSVYEQYF
TRBV6-5	NA	NA	TRBJ1-1	TGTGCCAGCACTAGGGAACCACAGGGAAAAGCTTTCTTT	CASTREPQGKAFF
TRBV13	NA	TRBD2	TRBJ2-3	TGTGCCAGCAGCTCGGCCGAGACTAGCGGGGATGGTTGGAGTACGCAGTATTTT	CASSSAETSGDGWSTQYF
TRBV5-1	NA	TRBD2	TRBJ2-1	TGCGCCAGCAGCTTGGACGGGAGGTTACGCTCCTACAATGAGCAGTTCTTC	CASSLDGRLRSYNEQFF
TRBV27	NA	NA	TRBJ2-5	TGTGCCAGCAGTTTATCGAATCCCGGGGGTGGGGAGACCCAGTACTTC	CASSLSNPGGGETQYF
TRBV10-3	NA	TRBD1	TRBJ2-7	TGTGCCATCAGTGGGACAGGGGCTAGCCGTTACGAGCAGTACTTC	CAISGTGASRYEQYF
TRBV29-1	NA	TRBD2	TRBJ2-3	TGCAGCGTGAAGGGGCTAGCGGGGCGAACAGATACGCAGTATTTT	CSVKGLAGRTDTQYF
TRBV14	NA	NA	TRBJ2-5	TGTGCCAGCAGCCAAGATCGGGGGTTCGGGGAGACCCAGTACTTC	CASSQDRGFGETQYF
TRBV5-4	NA	TRBD1	TRBJ1-2	TGTGCCAGCAGCTTGCTTGGACAGGGGGCGGGGGGCTACACCTTC	CASSLLGQGAGGYTF
TRBV19	NA	TRBD2	TRBJ2-1	TGTGCCAGTAACCTAGGGCGGGAGTCTGATGAGCAGTTCTTC	CASNLGRESDEQFF
TRBV7-6	NA	NA	TRBJ1-6	TGTGCCAGCAGCATAAGCCCGGGGGATTCACCCCTCCACTTT	CASSISPGDSPLHF
TRBV7-3	NA	TRBD1	TRBJ1-2	TGTGCCAGCAGCTTAACGGGGACAGGGGCGGCTGGCTACACCTTC	CASSLTGTGAAGYTF
TRBV21-1	NA	NA	TRBJ2-3	TGTGCCAGCAGCCTTACCCACTACGGCGGGGGGGCCCCGAGGTGCACAGATACGCAGTATTTT	CASSLTHYGGGAPRCTDTQYF
TRBV11-2	NA	NA	TRBJ2-3	TGTGCCAGCAGCTTATATGCGGGGACCACAGATACGCAGTATTTT	CASSLYAGTTDTQYF
TRBV28	NA	NA	TRBJ1-5	TGTGCCAGCAGCCCGTACAGGGATCAGCCCCAGCATTTT	CASSPYRDQPQHF
TRBV30	NA	NA	TRBJ2-7	TGTGCCTGGAGTCAGTCTAGTTACTCCGAGCAGTACTTC	CAWSQSSYSEQYF
TRBV15	NA	NA	TRBJ1-4	TGTGCCACCAGCAGTCAAGACAGTCATAATGAAAAACTGTTTTTT	CATSSQDSHNEKLFF
TRBV29-1	NA	TRBD1	TRBJ2-1	TGCAGCGTCCTCCTACTGGGACAGAGCTCCTACAATGAGCAGTTCTTC	CSVLLLGQSSYNEQFF
TRBV13	NA	NA	TRBJ1-2	TGTGCCAGCAGCTTATGTGCGCTCTATGGCTACACCTTC	CASSLCALYGYTF
TRBV7-9	NA	TRBD1	TRBJ2-7	TGTGCCAGCAGCCTGGGACAGGAGATCTACGAGCAGTACTTC	CASSLGQEIYEQYF
TRBV2	NA	TRBD1	TRBJ1-4	TGTGCCAGCATGCGGCGACAGGGGGAGTTGGTCTCGGCAACTAATGAAGAACTGTTTTTT	CASMRRQGELVSATNEELFF